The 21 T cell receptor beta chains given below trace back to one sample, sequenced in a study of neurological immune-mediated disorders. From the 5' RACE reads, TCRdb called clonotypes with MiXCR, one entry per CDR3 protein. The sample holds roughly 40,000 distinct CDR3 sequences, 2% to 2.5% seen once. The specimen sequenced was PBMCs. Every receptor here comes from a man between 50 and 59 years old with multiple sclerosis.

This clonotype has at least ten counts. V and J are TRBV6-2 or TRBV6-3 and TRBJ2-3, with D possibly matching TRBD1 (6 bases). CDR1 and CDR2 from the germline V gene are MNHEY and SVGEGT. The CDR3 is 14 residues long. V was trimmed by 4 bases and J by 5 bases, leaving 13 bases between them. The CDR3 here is CASSSPGVEDTQYF. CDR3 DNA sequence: TGTGCCAGCAGTTCCCCAGGGGTTGAAGATACGCAGTATTTT.

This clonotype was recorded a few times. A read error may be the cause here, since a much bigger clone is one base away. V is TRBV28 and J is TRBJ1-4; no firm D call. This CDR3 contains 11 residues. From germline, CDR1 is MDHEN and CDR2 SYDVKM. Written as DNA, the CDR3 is TGTGCCAGCAGCCCCAATGACAAACTGTTTTTT. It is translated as CASSPNDKLFF.

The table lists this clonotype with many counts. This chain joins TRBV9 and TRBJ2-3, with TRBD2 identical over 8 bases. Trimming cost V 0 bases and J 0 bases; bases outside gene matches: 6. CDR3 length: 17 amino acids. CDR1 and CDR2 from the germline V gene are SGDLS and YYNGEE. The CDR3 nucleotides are TGTGCCAGCAGCGTAGTTGATAGCGGGATTAGCACAGATACGCAGTATTTT. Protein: CASSVVDSGISTDTQYF. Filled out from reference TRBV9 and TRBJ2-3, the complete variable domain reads DSGVTQTPKHLITATGQRVTLRCSPRSGDLSVYWYQQSLDQGLQFLIQYYNGEERAKGNILERFSAQQFPDLHSELNLSSLELGDSALYFCASSVVDSGISTDTQYFGPGTRLTVL.

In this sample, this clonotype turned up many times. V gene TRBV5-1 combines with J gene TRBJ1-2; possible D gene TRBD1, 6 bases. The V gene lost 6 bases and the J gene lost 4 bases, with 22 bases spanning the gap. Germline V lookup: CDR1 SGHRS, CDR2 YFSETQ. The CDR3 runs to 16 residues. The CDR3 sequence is CASTPGGGLNPYGYTF. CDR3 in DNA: TGCGCCAGCACCCCCGGTGGGGGGCTAAATCCCTATGGCTACACCTTC.

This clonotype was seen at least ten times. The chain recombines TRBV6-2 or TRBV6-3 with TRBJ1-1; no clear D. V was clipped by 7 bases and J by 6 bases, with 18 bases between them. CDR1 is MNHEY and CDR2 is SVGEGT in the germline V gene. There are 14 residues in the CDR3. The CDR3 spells CASIPQSQAAEAFF. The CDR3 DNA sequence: TGTGCCAGCATCCCCCAGTCCCAGGCTGCTGAAGCTTTCTTT.

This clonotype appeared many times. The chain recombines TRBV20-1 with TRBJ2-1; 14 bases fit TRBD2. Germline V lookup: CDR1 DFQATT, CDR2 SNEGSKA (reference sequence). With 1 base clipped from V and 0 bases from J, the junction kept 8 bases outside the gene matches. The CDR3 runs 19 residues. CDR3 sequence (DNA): TGCAGTGCTAGAGGACTAGCGGGGGGGACCACTAGCTCCTACAATGAGCAGTTCTTC. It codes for CSARGLAGGTTSSYNEQFF.

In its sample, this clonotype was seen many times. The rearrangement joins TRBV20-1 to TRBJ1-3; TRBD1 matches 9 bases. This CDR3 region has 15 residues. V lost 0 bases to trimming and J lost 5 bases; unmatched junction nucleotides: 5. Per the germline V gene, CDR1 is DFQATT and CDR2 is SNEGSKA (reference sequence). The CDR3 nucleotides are TGCAGTGCTAGAGACGACAGGGGGGCGCGAAACACCATATATTTT. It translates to CSARDDRGARNTIYF.

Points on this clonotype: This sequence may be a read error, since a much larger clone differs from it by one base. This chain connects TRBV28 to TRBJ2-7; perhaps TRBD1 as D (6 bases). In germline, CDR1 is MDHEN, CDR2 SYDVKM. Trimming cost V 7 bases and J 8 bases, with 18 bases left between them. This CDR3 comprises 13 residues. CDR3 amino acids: CASMGQTFKKQYF. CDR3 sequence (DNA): TGTGCCAGCATGGGACAAACCTTTAAGAAGCAGTACTTC.

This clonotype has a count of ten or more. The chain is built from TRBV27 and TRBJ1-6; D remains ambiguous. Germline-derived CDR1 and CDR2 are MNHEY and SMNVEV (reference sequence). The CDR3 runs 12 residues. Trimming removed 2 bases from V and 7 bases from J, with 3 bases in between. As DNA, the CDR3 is TGTGCCAGCAGTTTACAGAATTCACCCCTCCACTTT. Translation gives CASSLQNSPLHF.

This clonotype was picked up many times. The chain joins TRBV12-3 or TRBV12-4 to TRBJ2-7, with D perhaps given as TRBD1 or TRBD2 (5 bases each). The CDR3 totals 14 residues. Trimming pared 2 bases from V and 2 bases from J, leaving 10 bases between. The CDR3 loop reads CASSLRRGAYEQYF. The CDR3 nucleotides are TGTGCCAGCAGTTTACGAAGGGGAGCCTACGAGCAGTACTTC.

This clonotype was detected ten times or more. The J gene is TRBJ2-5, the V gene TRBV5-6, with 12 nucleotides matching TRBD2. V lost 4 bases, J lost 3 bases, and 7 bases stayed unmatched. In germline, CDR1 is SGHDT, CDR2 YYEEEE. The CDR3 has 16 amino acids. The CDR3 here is CASSPSSGGAKETQYF. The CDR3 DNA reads TGTGCCAGCAGCCCCTCTAGCGGGGGGGCTAAAGAGACCCAGTACTTC.

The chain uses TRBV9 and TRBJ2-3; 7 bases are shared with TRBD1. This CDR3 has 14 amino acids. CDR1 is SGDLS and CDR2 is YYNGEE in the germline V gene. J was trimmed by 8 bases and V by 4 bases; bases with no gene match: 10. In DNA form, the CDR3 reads TGTGCCAGCAGCTCAGGACAGGCGACGTCTACGCAGTATTTT. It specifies CASSSGQATSTQYF. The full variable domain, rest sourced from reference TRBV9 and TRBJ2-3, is DSGVTQTPKHLITATGQRVTLRCSPRSGDLSVYWYQQSLDQGLQFLIQYYNGEERAKGNILERFSAQQFPDLHSELNLSSLELGDSALYFCASSSGQATSTQYFGPGTRLTVL.

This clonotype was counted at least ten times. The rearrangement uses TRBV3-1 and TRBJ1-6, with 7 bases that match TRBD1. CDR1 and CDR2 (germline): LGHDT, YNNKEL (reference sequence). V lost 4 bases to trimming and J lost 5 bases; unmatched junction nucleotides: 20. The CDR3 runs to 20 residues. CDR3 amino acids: CASSLWATGSAYYDNSPLHF. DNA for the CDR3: TGTGCCAGCAGCCTGTGGGCGACAGGGTCTGCTTATTATGATAATTCACCCCTCCACTTT.

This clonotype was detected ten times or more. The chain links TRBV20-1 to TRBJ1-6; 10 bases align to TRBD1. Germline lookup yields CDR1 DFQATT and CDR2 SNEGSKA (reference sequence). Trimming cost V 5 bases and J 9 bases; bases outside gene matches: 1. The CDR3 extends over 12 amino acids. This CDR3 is CSARDRGSPLHF. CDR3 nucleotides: TGCAGTGCTCGGGACAGGGGTTCACCCCTCCACTTT.

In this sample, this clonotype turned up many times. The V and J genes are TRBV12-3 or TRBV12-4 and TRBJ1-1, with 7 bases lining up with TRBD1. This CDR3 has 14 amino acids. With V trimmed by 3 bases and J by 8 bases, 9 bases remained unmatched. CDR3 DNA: TGTGCCAGCAGTTTTTATGCAGGGGGTCGGGAAGCTTTCTTT. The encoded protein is CASSFYAGGREAFF.

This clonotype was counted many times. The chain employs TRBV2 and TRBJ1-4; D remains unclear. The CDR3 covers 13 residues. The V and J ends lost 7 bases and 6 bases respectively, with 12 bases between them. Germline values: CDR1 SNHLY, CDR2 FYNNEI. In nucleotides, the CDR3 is TGTGCCAGCAAATTATGGGAGGATGAAAAACTGTTTTTT. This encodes CASKLWEDEKLFF.

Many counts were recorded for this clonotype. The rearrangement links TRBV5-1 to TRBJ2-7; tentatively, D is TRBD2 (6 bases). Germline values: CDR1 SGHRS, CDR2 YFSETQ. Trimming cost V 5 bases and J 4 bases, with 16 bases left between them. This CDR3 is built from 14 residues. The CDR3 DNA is TGCGCCAGCAGATTGACTAGTCCGGGATACGAGCAGTACTTC. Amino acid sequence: CASRLTSPGYEQYF.

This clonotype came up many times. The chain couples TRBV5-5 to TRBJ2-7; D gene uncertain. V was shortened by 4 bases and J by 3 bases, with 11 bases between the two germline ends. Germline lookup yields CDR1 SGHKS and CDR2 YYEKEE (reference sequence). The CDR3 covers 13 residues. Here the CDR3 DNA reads TGTGCCAGCAGCCTCGGTCCTTACTACGAGCAGTACTTC. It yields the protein CASSLGPYYEQYF.

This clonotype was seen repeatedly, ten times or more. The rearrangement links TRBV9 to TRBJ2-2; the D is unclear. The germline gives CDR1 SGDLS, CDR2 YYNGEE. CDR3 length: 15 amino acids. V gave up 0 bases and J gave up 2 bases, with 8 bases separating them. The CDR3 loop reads CASSVGLSNTGELFF. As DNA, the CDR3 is TGTGCCAGCAGCGTAGGGTTATCTAACACCGGGGAGCTGTTTTTT.

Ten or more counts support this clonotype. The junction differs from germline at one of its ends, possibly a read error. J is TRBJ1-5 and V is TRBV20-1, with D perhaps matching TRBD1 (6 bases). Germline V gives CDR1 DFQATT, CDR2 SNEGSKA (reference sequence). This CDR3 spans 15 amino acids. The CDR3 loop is CSARDGGAQDQPQNF. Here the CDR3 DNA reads TGCAGTGCTAGAGATGGGGGGGCGCAGGATCAGCCCCAGAATTTT.

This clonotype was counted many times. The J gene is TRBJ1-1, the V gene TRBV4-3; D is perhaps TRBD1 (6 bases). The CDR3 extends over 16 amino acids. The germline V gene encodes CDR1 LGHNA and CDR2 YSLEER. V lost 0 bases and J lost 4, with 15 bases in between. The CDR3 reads CASSQDLQGPTTEAFF. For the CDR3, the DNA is TGCGCCAGCAGCCAAGATCTTCAGGGGCCGACCACTGAAGCTTTCTTT.